Each of the 13 T cell receptor beta chains below was sequenced from the same sample in a study of blood T cell repertoires in COVID-19. Some clones are missing from TCRdb's copy, which holds only in-frame ones; the method was immunoSEQ multiplex PCR. This table holds 150,000 to 200,000 clones, about three quarters found once. The sample taken for sequencing was peripheral blood. The receptor set was obtained from a woman in her 50s with active or convalescent COVID-19.

The gene calls are TRBV15 and TRBJ1-1; a weak D match, TRBD1 (5 bases). The CDR3 length is 14 residues. Trimming pared 0 bases from V and 4 bases from J, leaving 9 bases between. CDR1 is LNHNV, CDR2 YYDKDF, per germline (reference sequence). For the CDR3, the DNA is TGTGCCACCAGCAGAGATCGGACACCCACTGAAGCTTTCTTT. This sequence encodes CATSRDRTPTEAFF.

This sequence joins TRBV7-2 and TRBJ1-5; 8 bases are shared with TRBD1. The length of the CDR3 is 15 residues. Per the germline V gene, CDR1 is SGHTA and CDR2 is FQGNSA. Trimming removed 5 bases from V and 0 bases from J; junction bases left unmatched: 3. The CDR3 here is CASSPTGVSNQPQHF. The DNA for the CDR3 is TGTGCCAGCAGCCCGACAGGGGTTAGCAATCAGCCCCAGCATTTT.

The V gene is TRBV5-5, the J gene TRBJ1-4; possibly TRBD1 for D (5 bases). V was trimmed by 4 bases and J by 1 base, leaving 14 bases between them. The germline V gene encodes CDR1 SGHKS and CDR2 YYEKEE (reference sequence). This CDR3 has 16 residues. The CDR3 spells CASSTGVGLTNEKLFF. The CDR3 nucleotides read TGTGCCAGCAGCACGGGGGTCGGTCTAACTAATGAAAAACTGTTTTTT.

The chain uses TRBV5-6 and TRBJ2-3, with 11 bases lining up with TRBD2. The germline V gene encodes CDR1 SGHDT and CDR2 YYEEEE. Unmatched junction bases numbered 4, after V lost 1 base and J lost 0 bases. The CDR3 sequence is 17 residues long. The CDR3 sequence is CASSLTSGGYSTDTQYF. DNA of the CDR3: TGTGCCAGCAGCTTGACTAGCGGGGGATATAGCACAGATACGCAGTATTTT.

This clone has more than one count but fewer than ten. The chain joins TRBV19 to TRBJ2-1; 13 positions agree with TRBD2. V lost 5 bases to trimming and J lost 8 bases; unmatched junction nucleotides: 6. The CDR3 loop spans 15 amino acids. The germline V gene encodes CDR1 LNHDA and CDR2 SQIVND (reference sequence). The CDR3 sequence is CASSLLAGGPHEQFF. CDR3 nucleotides: TGTGCCAGTAGTTTACTAGCGGGAGGGCCCCATGAGCAGTTCTTC.

This clone was observed a single time. The chain employs TRBV19 and TRBJ2-3; 7 nucleotides align to TRBD2. The CDR3 spans 15 residues. Trimming removed 6 bases from V and 4 bases from J; junction bases left unmatched: 10. Germline CDR1 reads LNHDA; CDR2 reads SQIVND (reference sequence). CDR3: CASSPGGVWADTQYF. The CDR3 DNA follows: TGTGCCAGTAGCCCGGGGGGTGTCTGGGCAGATACGCAGTATTTT.

This clone was counted between two and nine times. The J gene is TRBJ1-6, the V gene TRBV19; TRBD1 might be the D (6 bases). This CDR3 has 18 residues. Germline CDR1 reads LNHDA; CDR2 reads SQIVND (reference sequence). Trimming cost V 6 bases and J 7 bases, with 25 bases left between them. The CDR3 region is CASSPGSSGGSRNSPLHF. The CDR3 coding sequence is TGTGCCAGTAGCCCGGGATCATCTGGGGGCTCTAGGAATTCACCCCTCCACTTT.

This chain joins TRBV7-8 and TRBJ2-3, with a weak D call TRBD1 (5 bases). Germline V CDR1 and CDR2: SGHVS, FQNEAQ. The CDR3 runs to 15 residues. V lost 4 bases to trimming and J lost 2 bases, with 13 bases between them. CDR3 residues: CASSSGHVVTDTQYF. Here the CDR3 DNA reads TGTGCCAGCAGCTCCGGACATGTGGTCACAGATACGCAGTATTTT.

DNA of the CDR3: TGCGCCAGCAGCCAAGTTAGCGGCCCGTACAATGAGCAGTTCTTC. Translating gives CASSQVSGPYNEQFF. The V call is TRBV4-3, the J call TRBJ2-1, with D maybe TRBD2 (6 bases). The germline V gene encodes CDR1 LGHNA and CDR2 YSLEER. The CDR3 runs to 15 residues. V dropped 1 base and J dropped 4 bases, with 11 bases sitting between them.

In this sample, this clone turned up once. This rearrangement joins TRBV5-1 to TRBJ2-2; D perhaps matches TRBD1 (6 bases). Trimming left V 2 bases short and J 1 base short, with 12 bases between. The CDR3 covers 16 residues. Looked up from germline, CDR1 is SGHRS and CDR2 is YFSETQ. CDR3 nucleotide sequence: TGCGCCAGCAGCTTAGGTCCCAGGGGGAACACCGGGGAGCTGTTTTTT. This gives the protein CASSLGPRGNTGELFF.

This chain connects TRBV18 to TRBJ2-1; D possibly corresponds to TRBD2 (5 bases). CDR1 and CDR2 (germline): KGHSH, LQKENI. V gave up 4 bases and J gave up 0 bases, with 16 bases separating them. The CDR3 contains 17 residues. The CDR3 here is CASSQSLQRSSYNEQFF. The DNA of the CDR3 is TGTGCCAGCTCACAATCTTTACAGCGGAGCTCCTACAATGAGCAGTTCTTC.

This chain links TRBV6-2 or TRBV6-3 with TRBJ2-3; 8 bases are a match to TRBD2. In germline, CDR1 is MNHEY, CDR2 SVGEGT. The CDR3 totals 15 residues. With V trimmed by 1 base and J by 6 bases, 6 bases remained unmatched. CDR3 DNA sequence: TGTGCCAGCAGTTACTGGACGGGGGGGAGTGATACGCAGTATTTT. Encoded protein: CASSYWTGGSDTQYF.

This rearrangement joins TRBV14 to TRBJ1-4, with D possibly TRBD1 on 5 matching bases. This CDR3 comprises 15 residues. The germline V gene encodes CDR1 SGHDN and CDR2 FVKESK. Deletions cut 0 bases from V and 8 bases from J, with 13 bases between. DNA of the CDR3: TGTGCCAGCAGCCAAGAAGGAAGACAGAGGGAAAAACTGTTTTTT. Its protein is CASSQEGRQREKLFF.